What follows is one T cell receptor (beta chain) and its context. Within the sample, other DNA sequences also encode this same CDR3. The record originates from a study of blood T cell repertoires in COVID-19. The CDR3 runs 13 residues. CDR1 and CDR2 from the germline V gene are GTSNPN and SVGIG (reference sequence). The V gene lost 0 bases and the J gene lost 2 bases, with 7 bases spanning the gap. Produced via immunoSEQ multiplex PCR; TCRdb's table is partial and in-frame only. This table has 390,000 or so clones, 86% appearing once. The V and J genes are TRBV30 and TRBJ1-2; D may be TRBD1 (5 bases). The sequencing sample was made of peripheral blood. This clonotype originated in a woman in her twenties or thirties with active or convalescent COVID-19. CDR3 sequence reads: CAWSVDSNYGYTF. In nucleotides, the CDR3 is TGTGCCTGGAGTGTAGACAGCAACTATGGCTACACCTTC.